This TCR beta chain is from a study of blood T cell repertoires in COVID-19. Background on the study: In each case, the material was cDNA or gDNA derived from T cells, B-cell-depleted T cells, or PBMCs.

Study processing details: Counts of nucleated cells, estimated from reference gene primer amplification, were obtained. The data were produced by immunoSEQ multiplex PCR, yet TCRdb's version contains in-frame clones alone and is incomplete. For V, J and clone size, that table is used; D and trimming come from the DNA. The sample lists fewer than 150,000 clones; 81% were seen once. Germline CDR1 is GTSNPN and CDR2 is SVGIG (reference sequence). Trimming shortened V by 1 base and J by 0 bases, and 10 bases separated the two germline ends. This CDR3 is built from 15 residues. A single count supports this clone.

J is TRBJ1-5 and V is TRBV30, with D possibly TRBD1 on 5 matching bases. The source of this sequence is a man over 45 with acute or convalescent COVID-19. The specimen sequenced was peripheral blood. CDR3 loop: CAWSGMGGSNQPQHF. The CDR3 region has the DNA TGTGCCTGGAGTGGTATGGGGGGTAGCAATCAGCCCCAGCATTTT.